The present T cell receptor (beta chain) was sequenced within a study of T cell responses to AZD1222 COVID-19 vaccine. Sequencing used immunoSEQ multiplex PCR; TCRdb keeps in-frame clones, though not all of them. Of around 170,000 clones listed, 75% to 95% were seen once; the top ten hold approximately 4.7%. V was trimmed by 5 bases and J by 0 bases, leaving 17 bases between them. The germline V gene encodes CDR1 MDHEN and CDR2 SYDVKM. The CDR3 contains 17 residues. The sequencing here drew on peripheral blood, taken on day 0 of AZD1222 vaccination. This clonotype originated in an adult in good health. The chain joins TRBV28 to TRBJ2-1; D not resolved. In DNA form, the CDR3 reads TGTGCCAGCAGTGACCTCGCCGGTCTTAGCTCCTACAATGAGCAGTTCTTC. It codes for CASSDLAGLSSYNEQFF.